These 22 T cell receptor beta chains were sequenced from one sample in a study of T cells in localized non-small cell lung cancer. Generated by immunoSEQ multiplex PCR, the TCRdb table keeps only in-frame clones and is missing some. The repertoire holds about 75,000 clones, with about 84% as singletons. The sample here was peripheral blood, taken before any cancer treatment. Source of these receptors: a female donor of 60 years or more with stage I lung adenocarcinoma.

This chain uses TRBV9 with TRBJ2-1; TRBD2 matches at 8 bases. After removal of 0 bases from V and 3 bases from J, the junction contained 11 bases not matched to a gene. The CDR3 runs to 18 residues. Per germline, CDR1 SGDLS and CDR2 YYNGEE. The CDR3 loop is CASSVAPGGGGIYNEQFF. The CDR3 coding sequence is TGTGCCAGCAGCGTAGCCCCGGGAGGCGGGGGGATCTACAATGAGCAGTTCTTC.

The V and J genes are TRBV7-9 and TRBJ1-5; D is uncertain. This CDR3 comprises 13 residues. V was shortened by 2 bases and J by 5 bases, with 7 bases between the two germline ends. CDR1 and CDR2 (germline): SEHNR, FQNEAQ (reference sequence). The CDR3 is CASSLRADQPQHF. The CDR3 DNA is TGTGCCAGCAGCTTACGAGCGGATCAGCCCCAGCATTTT. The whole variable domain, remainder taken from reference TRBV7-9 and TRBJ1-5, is DTGVSQNPRHKITKRGQNVTFRCDPISEHNRLYWYRQTLGQGPEFLTYFQNEAQLEKSRLLSDRFSAERPKGSFSTLEIQRTEQGDSAMYLCASSLRADQPQHFGDGTRLSIL.

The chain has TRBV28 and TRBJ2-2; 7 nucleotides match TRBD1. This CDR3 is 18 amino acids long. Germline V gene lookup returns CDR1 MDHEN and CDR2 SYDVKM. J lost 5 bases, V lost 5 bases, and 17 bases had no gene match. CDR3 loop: CASSAYPGTDSLTGELFF. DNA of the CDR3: TGTGCCAGCAGTGCATACCCCGGGACAGATTCACTAACCGGGGAGCTGTTTTTT.

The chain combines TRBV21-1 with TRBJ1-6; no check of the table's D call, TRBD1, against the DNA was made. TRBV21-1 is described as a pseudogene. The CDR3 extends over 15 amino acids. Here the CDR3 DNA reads TGTGCCAGCAGCAGAACCAGCTCCTATAATTCACCCCTCCACTTT. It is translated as CASSRTSSYNSPLHF.

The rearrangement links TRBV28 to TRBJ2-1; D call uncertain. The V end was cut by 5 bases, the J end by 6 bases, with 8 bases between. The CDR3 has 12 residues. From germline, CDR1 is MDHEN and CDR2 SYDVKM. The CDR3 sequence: CASSPLTNEQFF. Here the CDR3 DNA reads TGTGCCAGCAGTCCCTTGACCAATGAGCAGTTCTTC.

CDR3 nucleotide sequence: TGTGCCAGCAGGCCTGGGGACAGCATGTACCAAGAGACCCAGTACTTC. This gives the protein CASRPGDSMYQETQYF. The chain combines TRBV7-9 with TRBJ2-5; TRBD1 matches 7 bases. This CDR3 is built from 16 residues. Germline V gives CDR1 SEHNR, CDR2 FQNEAQ (reference sequence). The V gene end was trimmed by 6 bases and the J gene end by 0 bases; junction bases not matched to a gene: 10.

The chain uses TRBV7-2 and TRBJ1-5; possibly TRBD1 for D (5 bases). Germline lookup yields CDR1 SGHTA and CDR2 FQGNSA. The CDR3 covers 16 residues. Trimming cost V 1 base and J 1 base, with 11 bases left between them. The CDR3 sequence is CASSLVAGWSNQPQHF. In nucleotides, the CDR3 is TGTGCCAGCAGCTTAGTGGCAGGGTGGAGCAATCAGCCCCAGCATTTT.

DNA for the CDR3: TGTGCCAGCAGGGGGAACACTGAAGCTTTCTTT. Protein: CASRGNTEAFF. The chain combines TRBV28 with TRBJ1-1; unclear D gene. With 6 bases removed from V and 1 base from J, the gap between germline ends came to 3 bases. CDR1 and CDR2 from the germline V gene are MDHEN and SYDVKM. CDR3 length: 11 amino acids.

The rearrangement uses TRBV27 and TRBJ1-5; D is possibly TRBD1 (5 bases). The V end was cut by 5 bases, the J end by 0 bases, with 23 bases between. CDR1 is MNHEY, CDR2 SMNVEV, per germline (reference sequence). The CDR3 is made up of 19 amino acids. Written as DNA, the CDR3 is TGTGCCAGCAGTCCCCGGGTCACAGGAATTCCTTATAGCAATCAGCCCCAGCATTTT. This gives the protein CASSPRVTGIPYSNQPQHF.

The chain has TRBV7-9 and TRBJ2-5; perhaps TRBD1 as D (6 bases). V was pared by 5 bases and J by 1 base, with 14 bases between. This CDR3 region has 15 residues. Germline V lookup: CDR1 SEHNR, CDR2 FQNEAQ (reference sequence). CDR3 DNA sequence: TGTGCCAGCAGCGTACGACAGGTCCGCCAAGAGACCCAGTACTTC. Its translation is CASSVRQVRQETQYF.

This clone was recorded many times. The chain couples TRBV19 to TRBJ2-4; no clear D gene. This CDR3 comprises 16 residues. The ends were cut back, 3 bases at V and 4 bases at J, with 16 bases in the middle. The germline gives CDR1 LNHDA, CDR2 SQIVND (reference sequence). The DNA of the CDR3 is TGTGCCAGTAGTATCACTTCCGACAAGTCTAAAAACATTCAGTACTTC. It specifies CASSITSDKSKNIQYF.

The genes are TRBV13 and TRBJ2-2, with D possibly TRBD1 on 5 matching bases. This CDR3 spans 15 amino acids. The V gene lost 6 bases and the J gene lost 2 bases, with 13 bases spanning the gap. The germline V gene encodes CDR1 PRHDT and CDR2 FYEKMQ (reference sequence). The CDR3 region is CASRPVDRNTGELFF. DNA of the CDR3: TGTGCCAGCAGACCCGTAGACAGAAACACCGGGGAGCTGTTTTTT. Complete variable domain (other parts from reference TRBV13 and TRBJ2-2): AAGVIQSPRHLIKEKRETATLKCYPIPRHDTVYWYQQGPGQDPQFLISFYEKMQSDKGSIPDRFSAQQFSDYHSELNMSSLELGDSALYFCASRPVDRNTGELFFGEGSRLTVL.

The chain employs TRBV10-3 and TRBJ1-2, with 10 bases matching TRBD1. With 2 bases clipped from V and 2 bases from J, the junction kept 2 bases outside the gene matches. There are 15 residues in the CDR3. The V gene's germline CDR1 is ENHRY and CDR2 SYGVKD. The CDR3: CAISEPGQGNYGYTF. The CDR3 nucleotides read TGTGCCATCAGTGAGCCGGGACAGGGGAACTATGGCTACACCTTC.

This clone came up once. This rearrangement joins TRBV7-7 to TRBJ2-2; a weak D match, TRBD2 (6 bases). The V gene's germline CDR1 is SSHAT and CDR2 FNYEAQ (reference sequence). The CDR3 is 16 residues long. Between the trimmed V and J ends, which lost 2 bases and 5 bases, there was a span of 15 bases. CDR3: CASSLSRGAITGELFF. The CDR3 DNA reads TGTGCCAGCAGCTTATCCCGCGGGGCGATAACCGGGGAGCTGTTTTTT.

The CDR3 loop is CASSPIGGADGYTF. DNA for the CDR3: TGTGCCAGCAGCCCAATTGGAGGGGCGGATGGCTACACCTTC. The chain is built from TRBV9 and TRBJ1-2; D possibly corresponds to TRBD1 (5 bases). The CDR3 totals 14 residues. V lost 4 bases to trimming and J lost 6 bases, with 16 bases between them. Germline CDR1 and CDR2: SGDLS and YYNGEE.

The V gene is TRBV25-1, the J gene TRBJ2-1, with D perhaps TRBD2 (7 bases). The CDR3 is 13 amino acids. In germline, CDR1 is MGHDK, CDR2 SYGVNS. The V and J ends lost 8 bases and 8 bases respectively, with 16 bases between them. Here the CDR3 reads CASEGGDSDEQFF. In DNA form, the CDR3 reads TGTGCCAGCGAGGGGGGGGATTCCGATGAGCAGTTCTTC. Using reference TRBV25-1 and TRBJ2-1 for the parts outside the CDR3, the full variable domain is EADIYQTPRYLVIGTGKKITLECSQTMGHDKMYWYQQDPGMELHLIHYSYGVNSTEKGDLSSESTVSRIRTEHFPLTLESARPSHTSQYLCASEGGDSDEQFFGPGTRLTVL.

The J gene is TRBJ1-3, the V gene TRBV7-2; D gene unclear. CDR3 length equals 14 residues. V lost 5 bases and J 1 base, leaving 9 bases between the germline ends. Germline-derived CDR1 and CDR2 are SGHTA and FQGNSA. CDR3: CASSLGSSGNTIYF. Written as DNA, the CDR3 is TGTGCCAGCAGCCTGGGAAGTTCTGGAAACACCATATATTTT.

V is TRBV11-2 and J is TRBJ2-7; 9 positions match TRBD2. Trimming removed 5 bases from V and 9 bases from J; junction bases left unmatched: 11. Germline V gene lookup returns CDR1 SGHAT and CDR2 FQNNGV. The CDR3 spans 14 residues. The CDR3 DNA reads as TGTGCCAGCAGCCTTGGACTAGCGCTGCCTCGGCAGTACTTC. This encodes CASSLGLALPRQYF. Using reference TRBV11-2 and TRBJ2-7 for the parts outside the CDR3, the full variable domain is EAGVAQSPRYKIIEKRQSVAFWCNPISGHATLYWYQQILGQGPKLLIQFQNNGVVDDSQLPKDRFSAERLKGVDSTLKIQPAKLEDSAVYLCASSLGLALPRQYFGPGTRLTVT.

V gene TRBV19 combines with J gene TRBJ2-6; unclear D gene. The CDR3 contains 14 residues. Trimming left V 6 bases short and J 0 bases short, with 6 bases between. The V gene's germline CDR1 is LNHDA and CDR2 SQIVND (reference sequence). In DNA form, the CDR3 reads TGTGCCAGTAGATGGGGCTCTGGGGCCAACGTCCTGACTTTC. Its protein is CASRWGSGANVLTF.

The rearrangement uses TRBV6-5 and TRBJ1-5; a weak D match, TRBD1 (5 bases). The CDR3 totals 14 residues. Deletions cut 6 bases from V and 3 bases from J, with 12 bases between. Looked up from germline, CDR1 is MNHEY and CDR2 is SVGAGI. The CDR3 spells CASSRRQSNQPQHF. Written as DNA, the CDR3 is TGTGCCAGCAGCCGACGACAGTCCAATCAGCCCCAGCATTTT.

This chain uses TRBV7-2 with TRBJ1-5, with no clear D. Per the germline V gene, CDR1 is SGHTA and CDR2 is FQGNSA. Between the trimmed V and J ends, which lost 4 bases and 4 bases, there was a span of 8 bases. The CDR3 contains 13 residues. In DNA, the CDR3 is TGTGCCAGCAGCTCGCGACTGAATCAGCCCCAGCATTTT. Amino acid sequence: CASSSRLNQPQHF.

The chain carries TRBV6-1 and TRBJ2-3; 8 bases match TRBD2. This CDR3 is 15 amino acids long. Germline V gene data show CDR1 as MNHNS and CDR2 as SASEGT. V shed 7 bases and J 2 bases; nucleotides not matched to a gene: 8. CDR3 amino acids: CASIYSGMITDTQYF. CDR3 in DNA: TGTGCCAGCATTTATAGCGGGATGATCACAGATACGCAGTATTTT.